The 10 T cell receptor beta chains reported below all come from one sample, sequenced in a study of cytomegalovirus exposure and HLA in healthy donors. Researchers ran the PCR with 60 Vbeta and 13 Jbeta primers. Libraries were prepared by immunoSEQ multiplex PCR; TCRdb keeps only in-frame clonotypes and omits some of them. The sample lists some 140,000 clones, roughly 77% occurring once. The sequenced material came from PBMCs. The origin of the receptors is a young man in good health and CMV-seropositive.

CDR3 protein: CASSLGTTREADTQYF. In DNA form, the CDR3 reads TGCGCCAGCAGCTTAGGGACTACACGGGAGGCAGATACGCAGTATTTT. The chain uses TRBV5-1 and TRBJ2-3, with TRBD2 matching over 7 bases. The germline gives CDR1 SGHRS, CDR2 YFSETQ. The CDR3 runs 16 residues. The V segment lost 2 bases and the J segment 4 bases; nucleotides outside the gene matches: 10.

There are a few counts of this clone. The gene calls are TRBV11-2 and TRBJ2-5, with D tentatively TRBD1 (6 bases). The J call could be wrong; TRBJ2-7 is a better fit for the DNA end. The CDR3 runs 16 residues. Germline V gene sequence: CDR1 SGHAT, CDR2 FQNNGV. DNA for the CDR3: TGTGCCAGCAGCCAAGCAGGGGCTGGTCGATCCTACGAGCAGTACTTC. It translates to CASSQAGAGRSYEQYF.

The CDR3 loop reads CASSPEGGRGTEAFF. Here the CDR3 DNA reads TGCGCCAGCAGCCCTGAAGGGGGGAGGGGCACTGAAGCTTTCTTT. V and J are TRBV4-3 and TRBJ1-1, with a possible D match to TRBD1 (6 bases). The germline CDR1 and CDR2 sequences are LGHNA and YSLEER. Trimming stripped 4 bases from V and 4 bases from J, with 16 bases between. CDR3 size: 15 residues.

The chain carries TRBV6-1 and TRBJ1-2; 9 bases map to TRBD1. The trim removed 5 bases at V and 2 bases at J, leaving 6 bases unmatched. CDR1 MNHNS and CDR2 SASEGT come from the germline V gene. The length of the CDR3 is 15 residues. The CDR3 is CASSRSGTGNYGYTF. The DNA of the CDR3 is TGTGCCAGCAGTCGCTCCGGGACAGGGAACTATGGCTACACCTTC.

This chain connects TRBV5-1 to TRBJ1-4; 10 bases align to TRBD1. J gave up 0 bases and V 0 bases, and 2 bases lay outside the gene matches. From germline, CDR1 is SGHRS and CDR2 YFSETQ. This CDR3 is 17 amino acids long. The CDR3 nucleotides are TGCGCCAGCAGCTTGGATGGACAGGGGGCAACTAATGAAAAACTGTTTTTT. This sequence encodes CASSLDGQGATNEKLFF.

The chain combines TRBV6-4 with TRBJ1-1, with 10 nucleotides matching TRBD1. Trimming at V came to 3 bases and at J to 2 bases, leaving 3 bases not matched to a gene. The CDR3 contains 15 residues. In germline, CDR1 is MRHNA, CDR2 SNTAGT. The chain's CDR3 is CASSERTGGNTEAFF. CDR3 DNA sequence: TGTGCCAGCAGTGAGCGGACAGGGGGTAACACTGAAGCTTTCTTT.

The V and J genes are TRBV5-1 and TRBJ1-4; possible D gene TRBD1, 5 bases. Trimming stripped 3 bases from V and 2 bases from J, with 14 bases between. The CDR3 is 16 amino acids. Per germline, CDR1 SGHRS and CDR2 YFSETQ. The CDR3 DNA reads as TGCGCCAGCAGCTCGGGTTCAGGGAGGACTAATGAAAAACTGTTTTTT. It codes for CASSSGSGRTNEKLFF.

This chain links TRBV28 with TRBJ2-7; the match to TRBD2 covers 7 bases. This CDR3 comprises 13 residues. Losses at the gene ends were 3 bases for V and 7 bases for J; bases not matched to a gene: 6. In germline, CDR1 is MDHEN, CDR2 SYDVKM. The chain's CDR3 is CASSLGGTREQYF. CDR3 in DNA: TGTGCCAGCAGTTTGGGGGGGACGCGGGAGCAGTACTTC.

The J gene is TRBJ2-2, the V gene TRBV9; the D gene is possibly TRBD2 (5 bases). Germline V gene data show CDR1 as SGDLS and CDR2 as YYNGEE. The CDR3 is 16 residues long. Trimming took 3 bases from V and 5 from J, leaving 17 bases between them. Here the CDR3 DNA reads TGTGCCAGCAGCGCCGGGGAGCCGGTTCAAACCGGGGAGCTGTTTTTT. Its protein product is CASSAGEPVQTGELFF.

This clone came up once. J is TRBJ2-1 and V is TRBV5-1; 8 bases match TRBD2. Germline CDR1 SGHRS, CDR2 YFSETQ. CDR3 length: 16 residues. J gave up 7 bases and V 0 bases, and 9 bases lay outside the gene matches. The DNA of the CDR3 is TGCGCCAGCAGCTTGGACGGGGGGGCCGGTGAAAATGAGCAGTTCTTC. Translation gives CASSLDGGAGENEQFF.